This TCR beta chain was found in a study of OX40 agonist ivuxolimab in advanced cancers. Profiling relied on immunoSEQ multiplex PCR, and the TCRdb table lists in-frame clones only, not all of them. Found here are about 60,000 clones, approximately 86% of them singletons; the top ten hold 2.8%. CDR3 length equals 20 residues. Trimming pared 1 base from V and 0 bases from J, leaving 23 bases between. The V gene's germline CDR1 is SGHVS and CDR2 FNYEAQ. This sequence was found in an adult with an advanced solid tumor such as melanoma, head and neck, liver or kidney cancer. This sequence joins TRBV7-6 and TRBJ2-3; D might be TRBD1 (6 bases). The specimen was CD4+ or CD8+ T cells sorted from blood, collected in a trial of the OX40 agonist ivuxolimab. CDR3 region: CASSLVGGRSFSSSTDTQYF. The CDR3 DNA reads TGTGCCAGCAGCTTAGTTGGGGGCCGGTCCTTTTCCTCTAGCACAGATACGCAGTATTTT. Filled out from reference TRBV7-6 and TRBJ2-3, the complete variable domain reads GAGVSQSPRYKVTKRGQDVALRCDPISGHVSLYWYRQALGQGPEFLTYFNYEAQQDKSGLPNDRFSAERPEGSISTLTIQRTEQRDSAMYRCASSLVGGRSFSSSTDTQYFGPGTRLTVL.